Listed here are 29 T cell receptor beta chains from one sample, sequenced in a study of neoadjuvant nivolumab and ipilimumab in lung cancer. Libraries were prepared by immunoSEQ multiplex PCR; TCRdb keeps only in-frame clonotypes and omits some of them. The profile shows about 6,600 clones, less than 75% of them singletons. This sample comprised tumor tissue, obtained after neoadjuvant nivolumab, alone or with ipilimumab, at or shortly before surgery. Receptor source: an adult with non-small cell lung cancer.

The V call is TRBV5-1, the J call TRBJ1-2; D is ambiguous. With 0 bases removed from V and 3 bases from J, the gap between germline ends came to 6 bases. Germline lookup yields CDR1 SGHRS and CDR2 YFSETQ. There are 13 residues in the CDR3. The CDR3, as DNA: TGCGCCAGCAGCTTGGACAGCTACTATGGCTACACCTTC. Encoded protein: CASSLDSYYGYTF.

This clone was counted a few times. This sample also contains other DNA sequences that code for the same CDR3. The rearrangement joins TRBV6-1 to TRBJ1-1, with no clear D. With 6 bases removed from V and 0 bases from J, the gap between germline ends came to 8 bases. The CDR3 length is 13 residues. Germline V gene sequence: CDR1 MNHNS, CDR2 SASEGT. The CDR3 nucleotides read TGTGCCAGCAGCCCTAGGCTGAACACTGAAGCTTTCTTT. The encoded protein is CASSPRLNTEAFF.

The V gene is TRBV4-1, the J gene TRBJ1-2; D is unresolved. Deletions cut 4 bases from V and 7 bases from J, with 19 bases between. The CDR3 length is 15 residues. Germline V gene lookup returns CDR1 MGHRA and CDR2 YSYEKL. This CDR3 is CASSPDPDPRFGYTF. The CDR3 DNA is TGCGCCAGCAGCCCGGACCCAGACCCAAGGTTTGGCTACACCTTC.

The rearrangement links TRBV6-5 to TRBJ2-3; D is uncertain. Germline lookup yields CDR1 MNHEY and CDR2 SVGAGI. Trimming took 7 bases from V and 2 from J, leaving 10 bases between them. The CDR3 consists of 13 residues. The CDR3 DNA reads TGTGCCAGCACCAAGGAGAACACAGATACGCAGTATTTT. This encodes CASTKENTDTQYF.

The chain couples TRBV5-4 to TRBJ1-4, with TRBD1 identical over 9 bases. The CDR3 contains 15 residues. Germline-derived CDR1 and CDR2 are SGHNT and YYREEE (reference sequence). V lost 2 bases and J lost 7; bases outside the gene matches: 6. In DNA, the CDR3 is TGTGCCAGCAGCTTACAGGGGGCGCGGGTTGAAAAACTGTTTTTT. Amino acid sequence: CASSLQGARVEKLFF.

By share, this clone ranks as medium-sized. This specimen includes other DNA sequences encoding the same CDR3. The CDR3 DNA is TGTGCCAGCAGTGCCACCGGGACTAGCGGAACAGATACGCAGTATTTT. Translated, it gives CASSATGTSGTDTQYF. The rearrangement uses TRBV6-1 and TRBJ2-3, with 11 bases fitting TRBD2. The CDR3 has 16 amino acids. Losses at the gene ends were 4 bases for V and 3 bases for J; bases not matched to a gene: 6. Germline V gene lookup returns CDR1 MNHNS and CDR2 SASEGT.

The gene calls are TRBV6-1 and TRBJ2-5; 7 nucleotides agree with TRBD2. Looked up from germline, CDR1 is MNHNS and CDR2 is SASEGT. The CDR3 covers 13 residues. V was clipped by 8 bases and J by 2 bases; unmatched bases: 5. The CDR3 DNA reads TGTGCCAGCCTACTAGCGCTACAAGAGACCCAGTACTTC. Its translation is CASLLALQETQYF.

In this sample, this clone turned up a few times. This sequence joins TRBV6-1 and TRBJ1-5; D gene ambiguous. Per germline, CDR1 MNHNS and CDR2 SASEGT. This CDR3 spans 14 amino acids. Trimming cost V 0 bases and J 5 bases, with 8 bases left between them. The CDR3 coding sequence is TGTGCCAGCAGTGAAGCATTTACCCATCAGCCCCAGCATTTT. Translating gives CASSEAFTHQPQHF.

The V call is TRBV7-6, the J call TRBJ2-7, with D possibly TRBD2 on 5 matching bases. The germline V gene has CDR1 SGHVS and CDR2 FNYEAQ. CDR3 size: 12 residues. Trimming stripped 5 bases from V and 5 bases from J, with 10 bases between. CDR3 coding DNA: TGTGCCAGCAGCCAACCCGGGGACGAGCAGTACTTC. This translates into CASSQPGDEQYF.

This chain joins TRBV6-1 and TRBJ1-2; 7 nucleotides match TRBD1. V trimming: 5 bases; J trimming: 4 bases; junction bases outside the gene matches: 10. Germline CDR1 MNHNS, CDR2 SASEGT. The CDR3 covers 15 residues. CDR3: CASSLIPGTAYGYTF. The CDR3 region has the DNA TGTGCCAGCAGTTTGATACCCGGGACAGCCTATGGCTACACCTTC.

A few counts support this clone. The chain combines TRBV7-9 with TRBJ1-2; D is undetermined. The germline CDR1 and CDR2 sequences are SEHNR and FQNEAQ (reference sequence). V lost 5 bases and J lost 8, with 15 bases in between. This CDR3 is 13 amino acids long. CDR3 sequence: CASSPENEDGYTF. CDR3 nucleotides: TGTGCCAGCAGCCCTGAGAACGAGGACGGCTACACCTTC.

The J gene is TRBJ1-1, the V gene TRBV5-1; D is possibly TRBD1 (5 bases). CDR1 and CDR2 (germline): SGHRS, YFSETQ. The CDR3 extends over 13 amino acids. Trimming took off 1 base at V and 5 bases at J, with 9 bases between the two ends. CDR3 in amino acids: CASSLRGGTEAFF. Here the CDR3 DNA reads TGCGCCAGCAGCTTGCGGGGGGGTACTGAAGCTTTCTTT.

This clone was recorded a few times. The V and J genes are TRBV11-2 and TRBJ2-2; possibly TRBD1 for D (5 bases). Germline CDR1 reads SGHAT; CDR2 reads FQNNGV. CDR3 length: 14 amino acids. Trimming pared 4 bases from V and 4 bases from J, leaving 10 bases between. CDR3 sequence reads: CASSSWGGTGELFF. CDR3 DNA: TGTGCCAGCAGCTCGTGGGGCGGCACCGGGGAGCTGTTTTTT. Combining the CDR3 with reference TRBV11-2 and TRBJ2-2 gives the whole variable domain EAGVAQSPRYKIIEKRQSVAFWCNPISGHATLYWYQQILGQGPKLLIQFQNNGVVDDSQLPKDRFSAERLKGVDSTLKIQPAKLEDSAVYLCASSSWGGTGELFFGEGSRLTVL.

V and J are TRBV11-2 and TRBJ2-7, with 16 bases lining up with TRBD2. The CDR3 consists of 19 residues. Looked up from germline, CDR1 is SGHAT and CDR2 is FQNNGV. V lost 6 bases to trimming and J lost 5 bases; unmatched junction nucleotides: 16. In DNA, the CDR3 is TGTGCCAGCAGTCCAAGGGGACTAGCGGGAGGGCCTCGACGCCACGAGCAGTACTTC. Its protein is CASSPRGLAGGPRRHEQYF.

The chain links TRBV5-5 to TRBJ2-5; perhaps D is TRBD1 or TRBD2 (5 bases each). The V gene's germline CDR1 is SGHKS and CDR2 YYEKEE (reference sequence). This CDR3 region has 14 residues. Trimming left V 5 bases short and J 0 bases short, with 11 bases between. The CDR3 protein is CASSYRGNQETQYF. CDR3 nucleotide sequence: TGTGCCAGCAGTTACCGGGGCAACCAAGAGACCCAGTACTTC.

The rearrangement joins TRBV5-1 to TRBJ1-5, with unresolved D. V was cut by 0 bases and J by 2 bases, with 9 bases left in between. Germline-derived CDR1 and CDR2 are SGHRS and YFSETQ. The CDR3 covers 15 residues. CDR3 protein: CASSLAGIGNQPQHF. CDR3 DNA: TGCGCCAGCAGCTTGGCGGGGATAGGCAATCAGCCCCAGCATTTT. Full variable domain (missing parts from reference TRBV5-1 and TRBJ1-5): KAGVTQTPRYLIKTRGQQVTLSCSPISGHRSVSWYQQTPGQGLQFLFEYFSETQRNKGNFPGRFSGRQFSNSRSEMNVSTLELGDSALYLCASSLAGIGNQPQHFGDGTRLSIL.

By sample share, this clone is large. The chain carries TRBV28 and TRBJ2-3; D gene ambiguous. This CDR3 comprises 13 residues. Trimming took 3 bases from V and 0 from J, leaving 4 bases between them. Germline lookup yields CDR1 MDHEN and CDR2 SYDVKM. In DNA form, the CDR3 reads TGTGCCAGCAGTTTGGGGAGCACAGATACGCAGTATTTT. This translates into CASSLGSTDTQYF.

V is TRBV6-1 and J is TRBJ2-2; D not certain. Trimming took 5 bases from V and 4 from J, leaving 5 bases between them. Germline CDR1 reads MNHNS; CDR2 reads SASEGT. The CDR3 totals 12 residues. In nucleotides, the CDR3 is TGTGCCAGCAGTATACTCACCGGGGAGCTGTTTTTT. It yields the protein CASSILTGELFF.

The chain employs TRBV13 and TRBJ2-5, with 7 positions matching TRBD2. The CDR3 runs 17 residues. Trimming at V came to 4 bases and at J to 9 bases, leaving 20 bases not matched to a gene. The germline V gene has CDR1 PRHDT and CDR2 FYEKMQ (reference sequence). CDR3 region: CASSSRGDPASGLAQYF. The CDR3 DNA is TGTGCCAGCAGCTCCCGGGGGGACCCCGCATCAGGTTTGGCCCAGTACTTC.

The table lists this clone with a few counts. CDR3 amino acids: CASSPGRVGSIQYF. The CDR3 DNA reads TGTGCCAGCAGCCCCGGGAGGGTGGGGAGCATTCAGTACTTC. The genes are TRBV5-4 and TRBJ2-4, with 8 bases that match TRBD2. The CDR3 runs 14 residues. In germline, CDR1 is SGHNT, CDR2 YYREEE (reference sequence). Losses at the gene ends were 4 bases for V and 9 bases for J; bases not matched to a gene: 9.

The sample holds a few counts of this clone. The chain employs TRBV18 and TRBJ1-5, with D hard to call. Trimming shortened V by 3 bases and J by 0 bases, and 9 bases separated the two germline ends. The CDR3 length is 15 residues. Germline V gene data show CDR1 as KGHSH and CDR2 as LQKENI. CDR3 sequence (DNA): TGTGCCAGCTCACCGCTTGGGGTTAGCAATCAGCCCCAGCATTTT. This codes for CASSPLGVSNQPQHF.

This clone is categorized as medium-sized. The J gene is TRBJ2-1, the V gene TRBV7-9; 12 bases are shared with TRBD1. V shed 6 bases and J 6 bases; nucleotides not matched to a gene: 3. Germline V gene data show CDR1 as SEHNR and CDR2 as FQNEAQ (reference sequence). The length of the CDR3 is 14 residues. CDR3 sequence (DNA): TGTGCCAGCAGGCCGGGACAGGGGGCCAATGAGCAGTTCTTC. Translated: CASRPGQGANEQFF.

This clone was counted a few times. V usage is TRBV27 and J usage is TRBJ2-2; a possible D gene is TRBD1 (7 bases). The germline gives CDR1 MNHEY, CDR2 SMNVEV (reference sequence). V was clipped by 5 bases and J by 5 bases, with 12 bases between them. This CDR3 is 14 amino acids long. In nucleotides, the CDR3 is TGTGCCAGCAGTGAACCAGGGGGGACCGGGGAGCTGTTTTTT. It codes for CASSEPGGTGELFF.

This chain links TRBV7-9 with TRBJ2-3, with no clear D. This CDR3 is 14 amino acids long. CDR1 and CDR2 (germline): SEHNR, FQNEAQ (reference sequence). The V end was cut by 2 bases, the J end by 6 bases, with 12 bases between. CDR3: CASSLLDFTDTQYF. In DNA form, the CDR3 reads TGTGCCAGCAGCTTATTAGATTTTACCGATACGCAGTATTTT.

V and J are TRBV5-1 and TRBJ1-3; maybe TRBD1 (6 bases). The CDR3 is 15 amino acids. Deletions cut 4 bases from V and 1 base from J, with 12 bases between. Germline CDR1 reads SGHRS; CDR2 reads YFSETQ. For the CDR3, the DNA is TGCGCCAGCAGCCTTGGGACACAATCTGGAAACACCATATATTTT. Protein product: CASSLGTQSGNTIYF.

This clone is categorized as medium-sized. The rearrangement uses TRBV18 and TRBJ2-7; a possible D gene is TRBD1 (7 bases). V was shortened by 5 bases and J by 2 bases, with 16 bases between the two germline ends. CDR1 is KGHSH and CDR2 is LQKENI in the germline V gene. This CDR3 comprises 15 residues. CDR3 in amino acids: CASSAEQGGPYEQYF. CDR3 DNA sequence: TGTGCCAGCTCAGCCGAGCAGGGGGGTCCCTACGAGCAGTACTTC.

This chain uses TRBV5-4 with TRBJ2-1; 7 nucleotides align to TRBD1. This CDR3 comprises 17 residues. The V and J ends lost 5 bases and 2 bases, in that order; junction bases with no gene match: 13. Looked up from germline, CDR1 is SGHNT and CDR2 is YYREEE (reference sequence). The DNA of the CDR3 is TGTGCCAGCAGTCTTTTCGTGACAGGGATCGCCTACAATGAGCAGTTCTTC. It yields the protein CASSLFVTGIAYNEQFF.

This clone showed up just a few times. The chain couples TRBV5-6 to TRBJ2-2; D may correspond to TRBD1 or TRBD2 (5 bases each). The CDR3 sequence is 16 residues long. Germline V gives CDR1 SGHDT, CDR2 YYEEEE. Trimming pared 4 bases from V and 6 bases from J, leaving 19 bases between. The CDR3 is CASSPEGSMRPGELFF. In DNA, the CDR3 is TGTGCCAGCAGCCCAGAGGGGAGTATGAGGCCCGGGGAGCTGTTTTTT.

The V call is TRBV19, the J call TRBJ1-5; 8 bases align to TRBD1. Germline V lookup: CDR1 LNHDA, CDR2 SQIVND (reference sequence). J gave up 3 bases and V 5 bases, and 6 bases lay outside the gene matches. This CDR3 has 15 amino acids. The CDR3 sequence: CASSFNRGTNQPQHF. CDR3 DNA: TGTGCCAGTAGTTTTAACAGGGGGACCAATCAGCCCCAGCATTTT. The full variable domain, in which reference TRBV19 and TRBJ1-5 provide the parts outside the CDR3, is DGGITQSPKYLFRKEGQNVTLSCEQNLNHDAMYWYRQDPGQGLRLIYYSQIVNDFQKGDIAEGYSVSREKKESFPLTVTSAQKNPTAFYLCASSFNRGTNQPQHFGDGTRLSIL.